A selection of T cell receptor beta chains follows, all from one sample in a study of T cell clonotyping in hematopoietic cell transplantation. TCRdb's copy holds only in-frame clones and misses some; the assay was immunoSEQ multiplex PCR. This table holds thousands of clones, 89% found once. This material consisted of peripheral blood mononuclear cells, taken 100 days after allogeneic stem cell transplant. All receptors come from a male patient aged 40-50 years who had an allogeneic stem cell transplant from an unrelated donor, so the T cells may come from the graft donor. Some clones in this sample may be carry-over from other donors' samples. CDR3s include the opening cysteine and the closing phenylalanine or tryptophan. D genes are given only for firm matches. Only part of the rows carry a size: once, few, many, or a class if the clone is expanded.

>TRBV9|.|TRBJ2-3|TRBD1
CASSPSQGAKHTDTQYF
TGTGCCAGCAGCCCATCACAGGGGGCCAAACACACAGATACGCAGTATTTT
>TRBV20-1|.|TRBJ2-7|.
CSAWATSEQYF
TGCAGTGCATGGGCGACTTCCGAGCAGTACTTC
>TRBV29-1|.|TRBJ1-2|TRBD1
CSVDLDRGSYGYTF
TGCAGCGTTGACCTGGACAGGGGGTCTTATGGCTACACCTTC
>TRBV19|.|TRBJ2-2|.
CASREGNTGELFF
TGTGCCAGTAGAGAGGGGAACACCGGGGAGCTGTTTTTT
>TRBV2|once|TRBJ2-2|.
CASKEGAGELFF
TGTGCCAGCAAGGAGGGGGCCGGGGAGCTGTTTTTT
>TRBV9|.|TRBJ1-3|TRBD1
CASSGQGASSGNTIYF
TGTGCCAGCAGCGGACAGGGGGCGAGCTCTGGAAACACCATATATTTT
>TRBV10-1|.|TRBJ2-2|TRBD1
CASTRTGDTGELFF
TGCGCCAGCACCCGGACAGGGGACACCGGGGAGCTGTTTTTT
>TRBV9|.|TRBJ1-1|.
CASSATGTGNTEAFF
TGTGCCAGCAGCGCAACAGGGACCGGGAACACTGAAGCTTTCTTT
>TRBV4-1|.|TRBJ1-1|.
CASSQYLRSEGEAFF
TGCGCCAGCAGCCAATACCTCAGAAGTGAAGGTGAAGCTTTCTTT
>TRBV9|.|TRBJ2-2|TRBD2
CASTGLAGATTGELFF
TGTGCCAGCACCGGACTAGCGGGAGCTACCACCGGGGAGCTGTTTTTT
>TRBV18|.|TRBJ1-3|.
CASSPGGDTIYF
TGTGCCAGCTCACCGGGAGGAGACACCATATATTTT
>TRBV13|large|TRBJ2-1|TRBD2
CASSDLAGMLGRQFF
TGTGCCAGCAGCGACCTAGCGGGTATGCTCGGTCGGCAGTTCTTC
>TRBV7-9|.|TRBJ2-6|.
CASSPRVSGANVLTF
TGTGCCAGCAGCCCTAGAGTTTCTGGGGCCAACGTCCTGACTTTC
>TRBV2|.|TRBJ1-5|.
CATATTAGDGQPQHF
TGTGCCACCGCGACGACCGCAGGGGACGGTCAGCCCCAGCATTTT
>TRBV30|.|TRBJ1-1|.
CAWKVLQATEAFF
TGTGCCTGGAAAGTTCTCCAGGCCACTGAAGCTTTCTTT
>TRBV6-6|.|TRBJ1-3|.
CASSKTAISGNTIYF
TGTGCCAGCAGCAAGACGGCTATCTCTGGAAACACCATATATTTT
>TRBV28|.|TRBJ2-7|TRBD1
CASSPLLLEQGKYEQYF
TGTGCCAGCAGCCCACTCCTCCTAGAACAGGGGAAGTACGAGCAGTACTTC
>TRBV11-3|.|TRBJ1-1|.
CASSSYGTENTEAFF
TGTGCCAGCAGCTCTTATGGGACGGAGAACACTGAAGCTTTCTTT
>TRBV6-1|.|TRBJ1-2|TRBD1
CASSPTWTGNYGYTF
TGTGCCAGCAGTCCCACCTGGACAGGGAACTATGGCTACACCTTC
>TRBV29-1|.|TRBJ1-1|.
CSVSNRNTEAFF
TGCAGCGTCTCTAATAGGAACACTGAAGCTTTCTTT
>TRBV7-9|.|TRBJ2-4|TRBD2
CASSPASGRLGKNIQYF
TGTGCCAGCAGCCCGGCTAGCGGGAGGTTGGGCAAAAACATTCAGTACTTC
>TRBV30|.|TRBJ2-7|TRBD1
CAWSRGTAGEQYF
TGTGCCTGGAGTAGAGGGACAGCAGGAGAGCAGTACTTC
>TRBV5-4|.|TRBJ1-2|TRBD1
CASSAMGQGRNYGYTF
TGTGCCAGCAGCGCTATGGGACAGGGGCGGAACTATGGCTACACCTTC
>TRBV7-9|.|TRBJ2-7|.
CASSSMYEQYF
TGTGCCAGCAGCTCGATGTACGAGCAGTACTTC
>TRBV7-9|.|TRBJ2-2|TRBD1
CASSLPATGVVAGELFF
TGTGCCAGCAGCTTACCCGCGACAGGGGTGGTAGCCGGGGAGCTGTTTTTT
>TRBV5-1|.|TRBJ2-7|TRBD1
CASSLETGREQYF
TGCGCCAGCAGCTTGGAGACAGGGCGCGAGCAGTACTTC
>TRBV30|once|TRBJ1-5|TRBD1
CAWGTGQGNQPQHF
TGTGCCTGGGGCACGGGACAGGGGAATCAGCCCCAGCATTTT
>TRBV25-1|.|TRBJ1-2|.
CATQALYGYTF
TGTGCCACCCAGGCCCTATATGGCTACACCTTC
>TRBV5-1|few|TRBJ2-6|TRBD1
CASSLEPTGAGANVLTF
TGCGCCAGCAGCTTGGAACCCACAGGGGCTGGGGCCAACGTCCTGACTTTC
>TRBV7-2|once|TRBJ2-7|TRBD1
CASSLGQGVTYEQYF
TGTGCCAGCAGCTTAGGACAGGGTGTAACCTACGAGCAGTACTTC
>TRBV11-2|.|TRBJ1-3|.
CASSQVPKTASGNTIYF
TGTGCCAGCAGCCAGGTTCCCAAGACAGCCTCTGGAAACACCATATATTTT
>TRBV28|.|TRBJ1-5|TRBD1
CASSLWRLPGQESSDSNQPQHF
TGTGCCAGCAGTTTATGGAGGTTGCCGGGACAGGAGTCGTCCGATAGCAATCAGCCCCAGCATTTT
>TRBV5-1|once|TRBJ2-7|TRBD2
CASSSISGRENEQYF
TGCGCCAGCAGCTCAATTAGCGGGAGGGAAAACGAGCAGTACTTC
>TRBV10-1|.|TRBJ1-1|.
CASSEVGRQAFF
TGCGCCAGCAGTGAAGTCGGTCGCCAAGCTTTCTTT
>TRBV30|.|TRBJ2-3|.
CAWNLAYGSTDTQYF
TGTGCCTGGAACTTGGCCTACGGGAGCACAGATACGCAGTATTTT
>TRBV6-1|.|TRBJ1-2|.
CASSEGPDRYYGYTF
TGTGCCAGCAGTGAGGGTCCCGACCGTTACTATGGCTACACCTTC
>TRBV5-1|.|TRBJ2-2|TRBD2
CASSFGGGALTGELFF
TGCGCCAGCAGCTTCGGCGGGGGGGCCCTCACCGGGGAGCTGTTTTTT
>TRBV7-6|.|TRBJ1-2|.
CASSLACRACTDYGYTF
TGTGCCAGCAGCTTAGCGTGCAGGGCCTGCACTGACTATGGCTACACCTTC
>TRBV25-1|.|TRBJ1-4|.
CASSEGRKTNEKLFF
TGTGCCAGCAGTGAGGGACGGAAAACTAATGAAAAACTGTTTTTT
>TRBV2|.|TRBJ1-5|.
CASSLTGGLSNQPQHF
TGTGCCAGCAGTTTGACCGGAGGGCTTAGCAATCAGCCCCAGCATTTT
>TRBV11-1|.|TRBJ1-1|.
CASSTRGGGGAFF
TGTGCCAGCAGCACACGGGGCGGCGGGGGAGCTTTCTTT
>TRBV6-6|few|TRBJ2-5|.
CASSYFGGQETQYF
TGTGCCAGCAGTTACTTTGGGGGCCAAGAGACCCAGTACTTC
>TRBV19|.|TRBJ2-7|TRBD1
CASSILRDSGEQYF
TGTGCCAGTAGTATTTTGAGGGACAGCGGCGAGCAGTACTTC
>TRBV2|.|TRBJ2-5|.
CASSGRRETQYF
TGTGCCAGCAGTGGACGGCGGGAGACCCAGTACTTC